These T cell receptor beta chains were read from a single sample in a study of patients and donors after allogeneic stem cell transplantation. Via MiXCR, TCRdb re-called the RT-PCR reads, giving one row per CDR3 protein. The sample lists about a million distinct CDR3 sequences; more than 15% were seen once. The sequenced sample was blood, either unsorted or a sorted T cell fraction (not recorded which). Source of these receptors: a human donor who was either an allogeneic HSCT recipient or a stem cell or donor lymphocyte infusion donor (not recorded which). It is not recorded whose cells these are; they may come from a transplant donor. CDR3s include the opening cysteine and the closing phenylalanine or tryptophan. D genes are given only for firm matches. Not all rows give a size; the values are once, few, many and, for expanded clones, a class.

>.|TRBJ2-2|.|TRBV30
CACLRRGNTGELFF
TGTGCCTGTCTTCGGCGGGGGAACACCGGGGAGCTGTTTTTT
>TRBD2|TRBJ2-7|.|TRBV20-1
CSAEHQTSGRAYEQYF
TGCAGTGCCGAACATCAGACTAGCGGGAGGGCATACGAGCAGTACTTC
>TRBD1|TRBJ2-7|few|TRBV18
CASSPDRGQYF
TGTGCCAGCTCACCGGACAGGGGGCAGTACTTC
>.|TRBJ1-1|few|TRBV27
CASSLLTGLSTEAFF
TGTGCCAGCAGTTTACTGACGGGACTCTCCACTGAAGCTTTCTTT
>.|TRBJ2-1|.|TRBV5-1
CASSPGEKSSYNEQFF
TGCGCCAGCAGCCCGGGAGAGAAGAGCTCCTACAATGAGCAGTTCTTC
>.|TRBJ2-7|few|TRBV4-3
CASSQDMAGGTYEQYF
TGCGCCAGCAGCCAAGATATGGCAGGGGGGACCTACGAGCAGTACTTC
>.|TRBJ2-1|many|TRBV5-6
CASRYGGGVANEQFF
TGTGCCAGCAGATACGGGGGCGGGGTGGCGAATGAGCAGTTCTTC
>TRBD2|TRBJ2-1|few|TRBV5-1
CASSFSGNGGNEQFF
TGCGCCAGCAGCTTTAGCGGGAACGGGGGCAATGAGCAGTTCTTC
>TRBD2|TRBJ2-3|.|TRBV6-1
CATNTGGAGTDTQYF
TGTGCCACCAATACCGGGGGGGCCGGCACAGATACGCAGTATTTT
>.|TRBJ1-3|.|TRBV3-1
CASSQDETGNTIYF
TGTGCCAGCAGCCAAGATGAGACTGGAAACACCATATATTTT
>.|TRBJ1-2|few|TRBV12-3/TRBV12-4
CASSFEWQGYTF
TGTGCCAGCAGTTTCGAATGGCAAGGCTACACCTTC
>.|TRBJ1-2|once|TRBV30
CAWSPSSGYTF
TGTGCCTGGAGCCCATCTTCGGGCTACACCTTC
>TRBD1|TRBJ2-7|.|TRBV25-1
CASLGDSSYEQYF
TGTGCCAGCCTAGGGGACAGCTCCTACGAGCAGTACTTC
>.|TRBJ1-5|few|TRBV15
CATSRDIGEPQHF
TGTGCCACCAGCAGAGATATAGGGGAACCCCAGCATTTT
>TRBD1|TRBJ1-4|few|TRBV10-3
CAISDFQGASNEKLFF
TGTGCCATCAGTGACTTCCAGGGGGCCTCTAATGAAAAACTGTTTTTT
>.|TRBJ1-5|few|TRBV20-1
CSASPDRGPSNQPQHF
TGCAGTGCCAGTCCTGATAGGGGTCCTAGCAATCAGCCCCAGCATTTT
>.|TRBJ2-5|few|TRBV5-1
CASSLAGTLQETQYF
TGCGCCAGCAGCTTAGCCGGGACCCTTCAAGAGACCCAGTACTTC
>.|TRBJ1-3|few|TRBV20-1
CSASNRERPSGNTIYF
TGCAGTGCTAGCAACAGGGAGAGGCCCTCTGGAAACACCATATATTTT
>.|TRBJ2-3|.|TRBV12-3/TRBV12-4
CASSLSRRGSTDTQYF
TGTGCCAGCAGTTTGTCCCGAAGGGGGAGCACAGATACGCAGTATTTT
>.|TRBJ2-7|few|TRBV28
CASSLRGAPLIEQYF
TGTGCCAGCAGTTTAAGGGGGGCCCCGCTAATCGAGCAGTACTTC
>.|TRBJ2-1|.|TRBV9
CASSPGTSALYNEQFF
TGTGCCAGCAGTCCCGGGACTTCCGCGTTGTACAATGAGCAGTTCTTC
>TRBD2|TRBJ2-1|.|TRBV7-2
CASTRTSGGYEQFF
TGTGCCAGCACCAGGACTAGCGGGGGTTATGAGCAGTTCTTC
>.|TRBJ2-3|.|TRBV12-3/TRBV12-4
CASSPRARGDTQYF
TGTGCCAGCAGTCCCCGAGCACGGGGAGATACGCAGTATTTT
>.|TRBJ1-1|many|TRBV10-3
CAISDLRQRVWDTEAFF
TGTGCCATCAGTGATCTCCGACAAAGAGTTTGGGACACTGAAGCTTTCTTT
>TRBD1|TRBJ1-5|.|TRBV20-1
CSAMTGGSNQPQHF
TGCAGTGCCATGACAGGGGGTAGCAATCAGCCCCAGCATTTT
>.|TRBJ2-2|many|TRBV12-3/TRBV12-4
CASLLGFGELFF
TGTGCCAGCCTCCTAGGTTTCGGGGAGCTGTTTTTT
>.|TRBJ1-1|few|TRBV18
CASSPKVTGTNAFF
TGTGCCAGCTCACCAAAGGTAACCGGGACTAACGCTTTCTTT
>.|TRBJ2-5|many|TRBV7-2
CASSWGQETQYF
TGTGCCAGCAGCTGGGGCCAAGAGACCCAGTACTTC
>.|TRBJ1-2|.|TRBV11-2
CASSSRVLGGYTF
TGTGCCAGCAGCTCCAGGGTCCTGGGGGGCTACACCTTC
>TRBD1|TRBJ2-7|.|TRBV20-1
CSARSGDRGSYEQYF
TGCAGTGCTAGGTCCGGAGACAGGGGGTCCTACGAGCAGTACTTC
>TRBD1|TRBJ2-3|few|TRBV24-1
CATSPGGADTQYF
TGTGCCACCAGTCCAGGGGGCGCAGATACGCAGTATTTT
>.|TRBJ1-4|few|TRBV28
CASSSPETNEKLFF
TGTGCCAGCAGTTCTCCAGAAACTAATGAAAAACTGTTTTTT
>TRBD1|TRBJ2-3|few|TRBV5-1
CASSLEDRATDTRYF
TGCGCCAGCAGCTTGGAGGACAGGGCGACAGATACGCGGTATTTT
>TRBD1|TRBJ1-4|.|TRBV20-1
CSARDRDSNEKLFF
TGCAGTGCTAGGGACAGGGATTCTAATGAAAAACTGTTTTTT
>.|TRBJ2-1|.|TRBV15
CATGGVEQFF
TGTGCCACCGGAGGAGTTGAGCAGTTCTTC
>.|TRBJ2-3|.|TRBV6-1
CASSTSITGLTDTQYF
TGTGCCAGCAGTACCTCCATAACAGGGCTCACAGATACGCAGTATTTT
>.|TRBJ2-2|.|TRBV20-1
CSAREVNTGELFF
TGCAGTGCTAGAGAAGTTAACACCGGGGAGCTGTTTTTT
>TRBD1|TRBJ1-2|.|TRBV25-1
CASRGQLGVANYGYTF
TGTGCCAGCCGGGGACAGTTAGGGGTAGCTAACTATGGCTACACCTTC
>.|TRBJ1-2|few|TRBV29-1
CSVADGSGYGYTF
TGCAGCGTTGCAGACGGGTCGGGCTATGGCTACACCTTC
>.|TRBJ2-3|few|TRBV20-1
CSAPRGGGHTDTQYF
TGCAGTGCCCCCAGGGGAGGGGGGCACACAGATACGCAGTATTTT
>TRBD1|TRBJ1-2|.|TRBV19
CASSIIGQVGGYTF
TGTGCCAGTAGTATTATTGGACAGGTCGGGGGCTACACCTTC
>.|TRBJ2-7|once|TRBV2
CASSPWLGLGSYEQYF
TGTGCCAGCAGTCCTTGGCTGGGGCTGGGATCCTACGAGCAGTACTTC
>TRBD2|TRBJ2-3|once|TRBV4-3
CASSQDSGGAADTQYF
TGCGCCAGCAGCCAAGATAGCGGGGGGGCCGCAGATACGCAGTATTTT
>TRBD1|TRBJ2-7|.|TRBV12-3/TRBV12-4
CASSSSPGQGIEGYF
TGTGCCAGCAGTTCCTCCCCGGGACAGGGGATTGAGGGGTACTTC
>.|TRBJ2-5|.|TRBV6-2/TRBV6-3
CASSYRNLGVDGETQYF
TGTGCCAGCAGTTACAGGAATTTAGGAGTTGATGGAGAGACCCAGTACTTC